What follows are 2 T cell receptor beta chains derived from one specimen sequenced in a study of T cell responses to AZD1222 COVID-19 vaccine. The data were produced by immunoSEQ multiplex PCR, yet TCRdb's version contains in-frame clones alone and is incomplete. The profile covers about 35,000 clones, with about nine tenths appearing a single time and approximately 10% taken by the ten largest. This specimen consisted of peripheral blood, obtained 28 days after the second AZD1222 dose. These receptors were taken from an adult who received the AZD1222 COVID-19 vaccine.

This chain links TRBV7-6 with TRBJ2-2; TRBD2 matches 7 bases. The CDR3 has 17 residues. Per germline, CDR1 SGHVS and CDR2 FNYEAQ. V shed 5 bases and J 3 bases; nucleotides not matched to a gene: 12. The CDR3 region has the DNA TGTGCCAGCAGCCCTATGGCCGGGGGGATAGACACCGGGGAGCTGTTTTTT. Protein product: CASSPMAGGIDTGELFF. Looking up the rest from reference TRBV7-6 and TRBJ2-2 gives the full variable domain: GAGVSQSPRYKVTKRGQDVALRCDPISGHVSLYWYRQALGQGPEFLTYFNYEAQQDKSGLPNDRFSAERPEGSISTLTIQRTEQRDSAMYRCASSPMAGGIDTGELFFGEGSRLTVL.

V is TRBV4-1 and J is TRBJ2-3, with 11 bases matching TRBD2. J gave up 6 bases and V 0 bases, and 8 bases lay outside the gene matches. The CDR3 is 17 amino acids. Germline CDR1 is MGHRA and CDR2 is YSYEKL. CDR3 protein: CASSQDPSGGPWDTQYF. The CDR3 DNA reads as TGCGCCAGCAGCCAAGATCCTAGCGGGGGGCCCTGGGATACGCAGTATTTT.